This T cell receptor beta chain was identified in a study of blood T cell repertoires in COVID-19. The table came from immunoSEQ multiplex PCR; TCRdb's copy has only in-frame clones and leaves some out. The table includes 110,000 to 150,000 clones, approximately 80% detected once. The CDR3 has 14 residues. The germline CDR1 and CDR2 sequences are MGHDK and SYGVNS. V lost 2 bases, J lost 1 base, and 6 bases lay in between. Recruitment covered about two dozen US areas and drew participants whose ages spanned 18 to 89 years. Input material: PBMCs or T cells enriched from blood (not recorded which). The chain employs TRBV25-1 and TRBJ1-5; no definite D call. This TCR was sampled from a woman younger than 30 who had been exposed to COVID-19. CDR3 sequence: CASSEAGSNQPQHF. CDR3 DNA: TGTGCCAGCAGTGAAGCGGGGAGCAATCAGCCCCAGCATTTT.